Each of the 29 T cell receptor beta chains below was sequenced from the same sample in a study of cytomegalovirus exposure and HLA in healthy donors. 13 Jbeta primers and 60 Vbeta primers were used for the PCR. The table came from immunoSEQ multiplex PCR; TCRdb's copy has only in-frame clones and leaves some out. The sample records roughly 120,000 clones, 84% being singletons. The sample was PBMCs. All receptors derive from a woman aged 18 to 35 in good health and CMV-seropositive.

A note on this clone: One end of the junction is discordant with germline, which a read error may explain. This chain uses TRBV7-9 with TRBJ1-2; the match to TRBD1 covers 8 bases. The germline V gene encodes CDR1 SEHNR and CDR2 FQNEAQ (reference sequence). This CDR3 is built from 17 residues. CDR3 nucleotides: TGTTCCAGCAGCTCTAAACCGGGACAGGCCTTTAACTATGGCTACACCTTC. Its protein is CSSSSKPGQAFNYGYTF.

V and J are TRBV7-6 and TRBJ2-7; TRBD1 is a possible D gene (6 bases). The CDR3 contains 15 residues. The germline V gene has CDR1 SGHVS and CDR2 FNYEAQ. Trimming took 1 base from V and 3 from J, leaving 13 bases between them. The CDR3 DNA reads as TGTGCCAGCAGCTTAGGAGTTGGGGACAACTACGAGCAGTACTTC. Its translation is CASSLGVGDNYEQYF. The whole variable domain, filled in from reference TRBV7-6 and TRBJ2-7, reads GAGVSQSPRYKVTKRGQDVALRCDPISGHVSLYWYRQALGQGPEFLTYFNYEAQQDKSGLPNDRFSAERPEGSISTLTIQRTEQRDSAMYRCASSLGVGDNYEQYFGPGTRLTVT.

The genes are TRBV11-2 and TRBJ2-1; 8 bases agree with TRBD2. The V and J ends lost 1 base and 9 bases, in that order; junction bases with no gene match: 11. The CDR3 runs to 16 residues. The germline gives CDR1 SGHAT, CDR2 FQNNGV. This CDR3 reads CASSLGPGLEFLEQFF. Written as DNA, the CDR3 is TGTGCCAGCAGCTTAGGTCCGGGACTAGAATTTCTTGAGCAGTTCTTC.

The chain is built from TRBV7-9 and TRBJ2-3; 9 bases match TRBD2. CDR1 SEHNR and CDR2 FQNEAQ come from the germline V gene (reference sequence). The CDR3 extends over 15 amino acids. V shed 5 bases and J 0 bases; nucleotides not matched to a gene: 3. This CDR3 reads CASSAGGVSTDTQYF. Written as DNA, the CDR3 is TGTGCCAGCAGCGCGGGAGGGGTTAGCACAGATACGCAGTATTTT.

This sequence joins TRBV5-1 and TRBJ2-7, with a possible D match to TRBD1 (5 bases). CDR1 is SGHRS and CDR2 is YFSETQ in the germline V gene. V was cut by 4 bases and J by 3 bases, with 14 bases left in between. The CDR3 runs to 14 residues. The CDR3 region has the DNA TGCGCCAGCAGCCCAACTTCACAGGTCTACGAGCAGTACTTC. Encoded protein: CASSPTSQVYEQYF.

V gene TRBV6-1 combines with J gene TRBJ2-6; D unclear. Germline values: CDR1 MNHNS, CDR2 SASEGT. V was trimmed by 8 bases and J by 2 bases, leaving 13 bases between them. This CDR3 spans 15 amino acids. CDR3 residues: CASSRQAAGANVLTF. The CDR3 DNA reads TGTGCCAGCTCCAGACAAGCAGCTGGGGCCAACGTCCTGACTTTC.

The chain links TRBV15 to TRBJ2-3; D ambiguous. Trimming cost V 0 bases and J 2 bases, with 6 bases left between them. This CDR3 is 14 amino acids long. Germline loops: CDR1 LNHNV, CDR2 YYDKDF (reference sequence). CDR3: CATSRDGFTDTQYF. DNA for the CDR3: TGTGCCACCAGCAGAGATGGCTTCACAGATACGCAGTATTTT.

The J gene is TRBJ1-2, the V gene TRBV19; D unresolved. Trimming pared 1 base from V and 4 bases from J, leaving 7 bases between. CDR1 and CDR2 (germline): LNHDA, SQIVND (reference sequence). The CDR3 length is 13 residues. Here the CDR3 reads CASSIGPLYGYTF. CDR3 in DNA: TGTGCCAGTAGTATAGGGCCCCTCTATGGCTACACCTTC.

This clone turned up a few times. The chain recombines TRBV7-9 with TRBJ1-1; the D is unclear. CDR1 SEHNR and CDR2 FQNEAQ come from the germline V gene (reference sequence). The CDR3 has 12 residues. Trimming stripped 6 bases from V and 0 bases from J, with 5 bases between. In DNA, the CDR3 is TGTGCCAGCAGGAGGTTGAACACTGAAGCTTTCTTT. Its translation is CASRRLNTEAFF.

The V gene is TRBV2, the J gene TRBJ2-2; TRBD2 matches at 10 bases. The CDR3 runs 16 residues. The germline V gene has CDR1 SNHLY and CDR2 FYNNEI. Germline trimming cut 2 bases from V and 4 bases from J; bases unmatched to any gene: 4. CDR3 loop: CASSEKASGGTGELFF. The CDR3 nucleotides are TGTGCCAGCAGTGAAAAAGCTAGCGGGGGCACCGGGGAGCTGTTTTTT.

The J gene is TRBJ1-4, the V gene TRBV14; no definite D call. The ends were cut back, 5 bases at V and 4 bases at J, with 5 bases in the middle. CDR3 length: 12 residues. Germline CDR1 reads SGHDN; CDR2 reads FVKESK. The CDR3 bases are TGTGCCAGCAGCTTTAGTAATGAAAAACTGTTTTTT. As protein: CASSFSNEKLFF.

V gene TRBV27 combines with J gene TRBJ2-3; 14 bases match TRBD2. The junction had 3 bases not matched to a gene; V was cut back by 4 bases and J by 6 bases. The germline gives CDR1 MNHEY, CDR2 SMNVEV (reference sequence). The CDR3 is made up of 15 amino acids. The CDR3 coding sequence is TGTGCCAGCAGTTCGGGACTAGCGGGGGATGATACGCAGTATTTT. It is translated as CASSSGLAGDDTQYF.

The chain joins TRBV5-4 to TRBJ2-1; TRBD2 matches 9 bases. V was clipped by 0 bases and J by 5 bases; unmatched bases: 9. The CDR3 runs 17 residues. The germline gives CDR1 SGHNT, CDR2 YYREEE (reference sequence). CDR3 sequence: CASSLGGASGANNEQFF. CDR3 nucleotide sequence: TGTGCCAGCAGCTTGGGGGGGGCTAGCGGGGCCAACAATGAGCAGTTCTTC.

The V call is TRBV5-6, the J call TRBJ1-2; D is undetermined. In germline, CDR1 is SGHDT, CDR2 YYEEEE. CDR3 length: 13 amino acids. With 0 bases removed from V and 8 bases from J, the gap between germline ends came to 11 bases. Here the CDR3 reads CASSLARRPGYTF. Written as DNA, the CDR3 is TGTGCCAGCAGCTTGGCCCGCAGGCCCGGCTACACCTTC.

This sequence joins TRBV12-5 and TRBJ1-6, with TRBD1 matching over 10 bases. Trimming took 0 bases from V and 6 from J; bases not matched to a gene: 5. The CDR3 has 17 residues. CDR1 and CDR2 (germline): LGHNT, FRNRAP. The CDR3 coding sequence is TGTGCTAGTGGTTTGGTACAGGGACAGGGGTCTAATTCACCCCTCCACTTT. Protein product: CASGLVQGQGSNSPLHF. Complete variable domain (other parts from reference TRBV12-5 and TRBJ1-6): DARVTQTPRHKVTEMGQEVTMRCQPILGHNTVFWYRQTMMQGLELLAYFRNRAPLDDSGMPKDRFSAEMPDATLATLKIQPSEPRDSAVYFCASGLVQGQGSNSPLHFGNGTRLTVT.

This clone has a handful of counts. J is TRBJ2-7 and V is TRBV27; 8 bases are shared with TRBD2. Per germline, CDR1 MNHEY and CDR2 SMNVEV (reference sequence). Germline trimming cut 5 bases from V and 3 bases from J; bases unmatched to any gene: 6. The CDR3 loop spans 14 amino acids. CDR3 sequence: CASSLGGLVYEQYF. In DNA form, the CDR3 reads TGTGCCAGCAGTCTCGGGGGACTAGTCTACGAGCAGTACTTC.

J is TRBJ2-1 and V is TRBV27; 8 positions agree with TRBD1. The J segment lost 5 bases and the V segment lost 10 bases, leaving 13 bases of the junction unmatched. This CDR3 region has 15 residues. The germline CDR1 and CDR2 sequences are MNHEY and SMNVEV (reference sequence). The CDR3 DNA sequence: TGTGCCACCCACTCGACCGGGACAGGCGACAATGAGCAGTTCTTC. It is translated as CATHSTGTGDNEQFF.

The DNA of the CDR3 is TGCGCCAGCAGCTTGGCCCTAGCGGGCTTCCAAGAGACCCAGTACTTC. As protein: CASSLALAGFQETQYF. The V and J genes are TRBV5-1 and TRBJ2-5; 8 bases are a match to TRBD2. This CDR3 has 16 amino acids. V gave up 0 bases and J gave up 1 base; unmatched junction bases: 5. Germline loops: CDR1 SGHRS, CDR2 YFSETQ.

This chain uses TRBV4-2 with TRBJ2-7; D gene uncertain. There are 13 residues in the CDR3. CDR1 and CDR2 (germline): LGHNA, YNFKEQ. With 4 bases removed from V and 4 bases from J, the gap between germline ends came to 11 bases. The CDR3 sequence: CASSPQVEYEQYF. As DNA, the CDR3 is TGTGCCAGCAGCCCCCAGGTAGAGTACGAGCAGTACTTC.

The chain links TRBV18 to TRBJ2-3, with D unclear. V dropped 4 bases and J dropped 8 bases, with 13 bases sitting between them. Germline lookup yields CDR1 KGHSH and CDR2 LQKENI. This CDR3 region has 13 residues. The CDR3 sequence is CASSLDLDGTQYF. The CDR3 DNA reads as TGTGCCAGCTCACTAGACTTGGATGGTACGCAGTATTTT. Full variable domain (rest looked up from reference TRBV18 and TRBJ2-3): NAGVMQNPRHLVRRRGQEARLRCSPMKGHSHVYWYRQLPEEGLKFMVYLQKENIIDESGMPKERFSAEFPKEGPSILRIQQVVRGDSAAYFCASSLDLDGTQYFGPGTRLTVL.

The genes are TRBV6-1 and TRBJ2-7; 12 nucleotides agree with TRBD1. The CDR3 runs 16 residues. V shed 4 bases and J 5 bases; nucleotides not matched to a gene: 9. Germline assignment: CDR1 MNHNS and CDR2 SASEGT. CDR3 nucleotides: TGTGCCAGCAGTGTTCTCCCGGGACAGGGGGCGGACGAGCAGTACTTC. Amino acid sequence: CASSVLPGQGADEQYF.

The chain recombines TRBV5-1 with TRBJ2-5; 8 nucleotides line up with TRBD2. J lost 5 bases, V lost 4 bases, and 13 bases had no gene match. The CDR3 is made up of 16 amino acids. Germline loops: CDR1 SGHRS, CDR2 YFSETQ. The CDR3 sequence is CASSPSGTSGRETQYF. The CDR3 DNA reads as TGCGCCAGCAGCCCTTCGGGGACTAGTGGTCGGGAGACCCAGTACTTC.

The CDR3 DNA sequence: TGTGCCAGCAGCAGGGAAAGTAATTCACCCCTCCACTTT. This sequence encodes CASSRESNSPLHF. The V gene is TRBV6-4, the J gene TRBJ1-6, with D maybe TRBD1 (5 bases). The CDR3 loop spans 13 amino acids. Trimming took off 6 bases at V and 6 bases at J, with 9 bases between the two ends. CDR1 and CDR2 from the germline V gene are MRHNA and SNTAGT.

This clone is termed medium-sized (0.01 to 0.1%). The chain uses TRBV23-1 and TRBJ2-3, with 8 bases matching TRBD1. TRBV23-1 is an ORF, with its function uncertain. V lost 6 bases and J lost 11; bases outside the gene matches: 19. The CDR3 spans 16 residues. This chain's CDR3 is CASSPIDRGSLVLQYF. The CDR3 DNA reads TGCGCCAGCAGCCCGATCGACAGGGGATCATTAGTACTGCAGTATTTT.

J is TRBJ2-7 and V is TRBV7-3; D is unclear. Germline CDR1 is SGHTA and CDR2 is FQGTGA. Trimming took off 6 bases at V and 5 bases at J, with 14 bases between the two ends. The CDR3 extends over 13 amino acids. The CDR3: CASSFNPSDEQYF. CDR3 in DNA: TGTGCCAGCAGTTTTAATCCCTCTGACGAGCAGTACTTC.

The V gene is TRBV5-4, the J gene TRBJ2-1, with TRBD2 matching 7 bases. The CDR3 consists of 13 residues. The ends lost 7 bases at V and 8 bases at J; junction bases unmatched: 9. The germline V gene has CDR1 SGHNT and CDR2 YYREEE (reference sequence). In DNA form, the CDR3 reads TGTGCCAGCTCATATGGGGGAGGGGATGAGCAGTTCTTC. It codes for CASSYGGGDEQFF.

The CDR3 DNA reads as TGTGCCAGTAGCACAGGGCCTAACTATGGCTACACCTTC. Amino acid sequence: CASSTGPNYGYTF. The chain carries TRBV19 and TRBJ1-2; tentative D call: TRBD1 (6 bases). Germline lookup yields CDR1 LNHDA and CDR2 SQIVND (reference sequence). The CDR3 has 13 amino acids. Between the trimmed V and J ends, which lost 6 bases and 0 bases, there was a span of 8 bases.

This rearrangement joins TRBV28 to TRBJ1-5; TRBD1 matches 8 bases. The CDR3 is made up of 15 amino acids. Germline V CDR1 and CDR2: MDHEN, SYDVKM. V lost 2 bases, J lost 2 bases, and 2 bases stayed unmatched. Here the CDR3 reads CASSLGQGGNQPQHF. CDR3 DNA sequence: TGTGCCAGCAGTTTAGGACAGGGCGGCAATCAGCCCCAGCATTTT.

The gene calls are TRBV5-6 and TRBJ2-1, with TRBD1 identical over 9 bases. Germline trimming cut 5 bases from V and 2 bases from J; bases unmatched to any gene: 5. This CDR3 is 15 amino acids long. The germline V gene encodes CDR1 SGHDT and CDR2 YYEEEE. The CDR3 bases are TGTGCCAGCAGACTCGGGACAGGGCCCTACAATGAGCAGTTCTTC. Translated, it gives CASRLGTGPYNEQFF.